This is a list of T cell receptor beta chains from one sample in a study of tumor-infiltrating lymphocytes in primary liver carcinoma. Each CDR3 protein is one row after TCRdb ran MiXCR on the multiplex PCR reads. The data hold about 310,000 distinct CDR3 sequences, with roughly three fifths observed a single time. Sequencing was performed on peripheral blood. Source of these receptors: a woman aged 25-40 years with primary liver carcinoma and hepatitis B virus infection. Each CDR3 is given with its conserved first and last residue. Fields, in order: J gene, D gene, V gene, clone size, CDR3 DNA, CDR3 protein. The D gene is left open where the match is weak. Where a row states a size, it is once, few, many or the class of an expanded clone; other rows omit it.

>TRBJ1-2|-|TRBV29-1|many
TGCAGCGTGCCGGAGAGCTATGGCTACACCTTC
CSVPESYGYTF
>TRBJ1-4|-|TRBV11-2|-
TGTGTCAGCAGGTCGTTTCGGGACAATGAAAAACTGATTTTT
CVSRSFRDNEKLIF
>TRBJ1-5|TRBD1|TRBV12-3/TRBV12-4|-
TGTGCCAGCAGACAGGGGGAAGGTCAGCCCCAGCATTTT
CASRQGEGQPQHF
>TRBJ1-1|TRBD1|TRBV6-5|many
TGTGCCAGCAGGTCCAGGGGGAGGGGGACTGAAGCTTTCTTT
CASRSRGRGTEAFF
>TRBJ2-1|-|TRBV12-3/TRBV12-4|-
TGTGCCAGCAGTTGGGTCCGGACGGTATACAATGAGCAGTTCTTC
CASSWVRTVYNEQFF
>TRBJ1-5|-|TRBV10-2|many
TGCGCCAGCAGTGAGGACACAGGTCGCAATCAGCCCCAGCATTTT
CASSEDTGRNQPQHF
>TRBJ1-1|-|TRBV7-9|-
TGTGCCAGCAGCTTAAACAATCTCATGAACACTGAAGCTTTCTTT
CASSLNNLMNTEAFF
>TRBJ2-1|-|TRBV30|-
TGTGCCTGGGGTTACGGGGGAAGCTCCTACAATGAGCAGTTCTTC
CAWGYGGSSYNEQFF
>TRBJ2-1|TRBD2|TRBV7-9|-
TGTGCCAGCAGCCCCCGACTAGCGGGAGACCATGAGCAGTTCTTC
CASSPRLAGDHEQFF
>TRBJ1-5|TRBD1|TRBV4-2|-
TGTGCCAGCAGCCAAGATCAATCGGCGGGACAGGAAACAGATACGCAGCATTTT
CASSQDQSAGQETDTQHF
>TRBJ2-5|-|TRBV11-2|-
TGTGCCAGCAGCTTCGGACTTAGAGAGACCCAATACTTC
CASSFGLRETQYF
>TRBJ2-2|TRBD1|TRBV2|once
TGTGCCAGCGGACAGGCGAGTAGGACCGGGGAGCTGTTTTTT
CASGQASRTGELFF
>TRBJ2-7|TRBD2|TRBV6-6|-
TGTGCAAGCACTTACACGGGACTAAACTACGAGCAGTACTTC
CASTYTGLNYEQYF
>TRBJ2-1|-|TRBV12-3/TRBV12-4|few
TGTGCCAGCAGGCAGGGGCCCGCGGGACCGCGGAATGAGCAGTTCTTC
CASRQGPAGPRNEQFF
>TRBJ2-5|-|TRBV4-3|few
TGCGCCAGCAGCCTGGTAGTGTCGGAGACCCAGTACTTC
CASSLVVSETQYF
>TRBJ1-5|TRBD1|TRBV4-2|-
TGTGCCAGCTCGACAGGGGGGGGCAATCAGCCCCAGCATTTT
CASSTGGGNQPQHF
>TRBJ2-1|-|TRBV12-3/TRBV12-4|-
TGCGCCAGCAGTTTATATTCGGGGGGCGGGAATCTCTACAATGAGCAGTTCTTC
CASSLYSGGGNLYNEQFF
>TRBJ2-5|-|TRBV25-1|-
TGTGCCAGCAGTGAATTCGGCGGTTCAGGGAACCGTCCGGAAGAGACCCAGTACTTC
CASSEFGGSGNRPEETQYF
>TRBJ1-1|-|TRBV6-6|many
TGTGCCAGCAGTTATGAGGGTGGGAACACTGAAGCTTTCTTT
CASSYEGGNTEAFF
>TRBJ2-3|TRBD2|TRBV12-3/TRBV12-4|-
TGTGTCAGCAGTTTGCAGAGCGGGAGTTGGGATACGCAGTATTTT
CVSSLQSGSWDTQYF